This T cell receptor beta chain derives from a study of T cells in Graves' hyperthyroidism and ophthalmopathy. The study, taken as a whole, reports: Most thyroid clonotypes expanded above 0.001 appeared in blood too. By a 13 V-J model, ophthalmopathy was set apart from stable hyperthyroidism.

RNA transcripts yielded amplified TCR beta CDR3 regions. The TCR CDR3 first-round RT-PCR relied on the HTBI primer set. MiXCR was run by TCRdb on the multiplex PCR reads, yielding one entry per CDR3 protein. The sample lists some 600,000 distinct CDR3 sequences, about 15% occurring once. J was trimmed by 4 bases and V by 0 bases; bases with no gene match: 7. The V gene's germline CDR1 is SGHRS and CDR2 YFSETQ. The CDR3 has 16 amino acids. In making diagnoses, clinical symptoms, serum thyroxine and TRAb, thyroid ultrasound and orbital computed tomography were all used. As for this clonotype: The antigen remains unidentified.

The sequencing input was blood. This rearrangement joins TRBV5-1 to TRBJ2-1; 7 bases fit TRBD2. This sequence originates from a woman in her thirties with Graves' hyperthyroidism that later progressed to Graves' ophthalmopathy. CDR3 sequence (DNA): TGCGCCAGCAGCTTGGACCCACTAGCGAGTTACAATGAGCAGTTCTTC. The encoded protein is CASSLDPLASYNEQFF.